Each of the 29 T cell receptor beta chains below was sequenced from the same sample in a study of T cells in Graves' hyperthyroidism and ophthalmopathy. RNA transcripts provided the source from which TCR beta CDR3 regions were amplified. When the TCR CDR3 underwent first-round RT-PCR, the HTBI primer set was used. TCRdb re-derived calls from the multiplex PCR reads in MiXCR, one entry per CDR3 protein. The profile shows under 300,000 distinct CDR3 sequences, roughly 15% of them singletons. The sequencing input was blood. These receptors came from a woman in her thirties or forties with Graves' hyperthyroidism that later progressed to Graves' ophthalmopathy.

The CDR3 coding sequence is TGCGCCAGCAGCTTGGCACGGACCGATGGCTACACCTTC. Translated, it gives CASSLARTDGYTF. The genes are TRBV5-1 and TRBJ1-2, with D hard to call. This CDR3 spans 13 amino acids. Deletions cut 0 bases from V and 6 bases from J, with 9 bases between. Germline V gene sequence: CDR1 SGHRS, CDR2 YFSETQ. The full variable domain, completed using reference TRBV5-1 and TRBJ1-2, is KAGVTQTPRYLIKTRGQQVTLSCSPISGHRSVSWYQQTPGQGLQFLFEYFSETQRNKGNFPGRFSGRQFSNSRSEMNVSTLELGDSALYLCASSLARTDGYTFGSGTRLTVV.

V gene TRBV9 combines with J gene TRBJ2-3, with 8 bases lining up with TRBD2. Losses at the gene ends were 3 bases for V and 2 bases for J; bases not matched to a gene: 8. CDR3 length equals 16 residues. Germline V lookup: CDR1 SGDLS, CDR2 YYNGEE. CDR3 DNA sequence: TGTGCCAGCAGCGCCGGGGCTAGCGGGTACACAGATACGCAGTATTTT. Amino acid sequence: CASSAGASGYTDTQYF.

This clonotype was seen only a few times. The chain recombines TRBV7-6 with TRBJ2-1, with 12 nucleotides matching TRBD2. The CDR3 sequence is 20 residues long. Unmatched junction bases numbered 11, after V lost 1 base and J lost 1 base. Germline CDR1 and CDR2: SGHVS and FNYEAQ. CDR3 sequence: CASSLETSGSYVGSYNEQFF. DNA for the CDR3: TGTGCCAGCAGCTTAGAGACTAGCGGGAGCTATGTGGGTTCCTACAATGAGCAGTTCTTC.

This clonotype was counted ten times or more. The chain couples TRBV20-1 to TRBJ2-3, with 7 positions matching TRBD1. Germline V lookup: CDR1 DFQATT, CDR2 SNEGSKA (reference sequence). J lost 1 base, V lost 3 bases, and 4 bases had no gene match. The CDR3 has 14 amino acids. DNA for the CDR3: TGCAGTGCTAGTAAGGGGGCAGGCACAGATACGCAGTATTTT. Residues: CSASKGAGTDTQYF.

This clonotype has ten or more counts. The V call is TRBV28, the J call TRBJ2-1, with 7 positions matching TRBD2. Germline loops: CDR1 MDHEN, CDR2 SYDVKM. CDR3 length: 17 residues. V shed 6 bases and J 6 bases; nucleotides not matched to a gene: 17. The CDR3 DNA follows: TGTGCCAGCAGCCCCCCCCGCGGAGGACTAGTTATCAATGAGCAGTTCTTC. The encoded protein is CASSPPRGGLVINEQFF.

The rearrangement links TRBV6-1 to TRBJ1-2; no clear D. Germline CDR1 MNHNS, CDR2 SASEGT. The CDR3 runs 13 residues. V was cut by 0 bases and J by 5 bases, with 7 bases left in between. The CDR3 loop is CASSEAQQYGYTF. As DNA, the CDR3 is TGTGCCAGCAGTGAAGCGCAGCAGTATGGCTACACCTTC.

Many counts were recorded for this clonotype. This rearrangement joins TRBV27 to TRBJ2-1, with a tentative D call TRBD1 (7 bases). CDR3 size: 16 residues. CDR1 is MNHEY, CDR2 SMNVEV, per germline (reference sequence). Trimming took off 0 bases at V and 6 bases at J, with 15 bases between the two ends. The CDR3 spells CASSLSQGEAANEQFF. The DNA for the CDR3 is TGTGCCAGCAGTTTATCTCAGGGGGAGGCCGCCAATGAGCAGTTCTTC.

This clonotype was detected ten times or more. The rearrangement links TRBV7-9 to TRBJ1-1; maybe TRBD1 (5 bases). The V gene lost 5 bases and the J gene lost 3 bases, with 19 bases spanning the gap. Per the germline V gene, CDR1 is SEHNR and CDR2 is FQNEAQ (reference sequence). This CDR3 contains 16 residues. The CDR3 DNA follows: TGTGCCAGCAGCCCTCAACGGCCAGGGCTCGACACTGAAGCTTTCTTT. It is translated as CASSPQRPGLDTEAFF.

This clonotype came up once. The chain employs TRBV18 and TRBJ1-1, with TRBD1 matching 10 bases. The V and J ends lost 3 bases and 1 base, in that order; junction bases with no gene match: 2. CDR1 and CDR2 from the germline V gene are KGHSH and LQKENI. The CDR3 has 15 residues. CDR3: CASSPDRGPNTEAFF. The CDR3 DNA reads TGTGCCAGCTCACCCGACAGGGGGCCGAACACTGAAGCTTTCTTT.

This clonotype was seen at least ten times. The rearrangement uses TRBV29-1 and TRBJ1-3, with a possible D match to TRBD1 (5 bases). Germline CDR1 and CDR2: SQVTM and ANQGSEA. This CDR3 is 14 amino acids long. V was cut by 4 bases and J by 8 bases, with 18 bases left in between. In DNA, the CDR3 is TGCAGCGTTGGCGGGGAACCACCGGGGGACACCATATATTTT. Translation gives CSVGGEPPGDTIYF.

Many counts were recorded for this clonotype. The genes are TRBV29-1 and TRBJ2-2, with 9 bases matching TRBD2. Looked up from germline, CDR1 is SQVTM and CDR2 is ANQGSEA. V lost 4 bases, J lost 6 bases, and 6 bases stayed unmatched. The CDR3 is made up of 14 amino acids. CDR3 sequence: CSVVLAGGPGELFF. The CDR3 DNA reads TGCAGCGTTGTATTGGCGGGAGGGCCCGGGGAGCTGTTTTTT.

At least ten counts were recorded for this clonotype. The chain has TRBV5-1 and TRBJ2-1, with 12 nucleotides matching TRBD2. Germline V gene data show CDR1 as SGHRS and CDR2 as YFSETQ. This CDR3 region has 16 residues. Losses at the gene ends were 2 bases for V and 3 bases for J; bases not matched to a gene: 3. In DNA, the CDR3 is TGCGCCAGCAGCTTACTAGCGGGAGGTTTCTACAATGAGCAGTTCTTC. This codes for CASSLLAGGFYNEQFF.

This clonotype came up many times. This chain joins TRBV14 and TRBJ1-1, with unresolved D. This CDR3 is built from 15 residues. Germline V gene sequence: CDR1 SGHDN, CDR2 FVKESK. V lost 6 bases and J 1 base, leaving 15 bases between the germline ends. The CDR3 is CASSLGDLTNTEAFF. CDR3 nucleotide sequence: TGTGCCAGCAGTCTGGGCGACCTCACGAACACTGAAGCTTTCTTT.

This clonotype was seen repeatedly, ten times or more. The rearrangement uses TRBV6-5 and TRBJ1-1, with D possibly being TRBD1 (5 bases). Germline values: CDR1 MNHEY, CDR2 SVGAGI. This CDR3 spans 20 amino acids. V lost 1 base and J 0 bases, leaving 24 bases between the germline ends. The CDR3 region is CASSYLGVTGTRAMNTEAFF. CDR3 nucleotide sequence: TGTGCCAGCAGTTACTTGGGTGTCACGGGGACGAGGGCCATGAACACTGAAGCTTTCTTT.

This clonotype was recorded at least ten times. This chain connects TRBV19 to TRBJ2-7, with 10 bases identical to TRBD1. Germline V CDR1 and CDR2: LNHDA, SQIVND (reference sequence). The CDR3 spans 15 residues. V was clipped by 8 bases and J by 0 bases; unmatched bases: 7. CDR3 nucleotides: TGTGCCAGTTCCCGGGACAGGGGATTCTCCTACGAGCAGTACTTC. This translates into CASSRDRGFSYEQYF.

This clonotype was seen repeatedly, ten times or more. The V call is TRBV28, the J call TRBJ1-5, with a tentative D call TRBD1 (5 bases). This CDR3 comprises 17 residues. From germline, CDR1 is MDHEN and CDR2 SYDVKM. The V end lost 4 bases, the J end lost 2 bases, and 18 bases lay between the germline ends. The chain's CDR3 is CASSSRTPLTGNQPQHF. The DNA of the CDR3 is TGTGCCAGCAGTTCCCGTACCCCCTTGACAGGCAATCAGCCCCAGCATTTT. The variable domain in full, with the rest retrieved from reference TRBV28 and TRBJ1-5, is DVKVTQSSRYLVKRTGEKVFLECVQDMDHENMFWYRQDPGLGLRLIYFSYDVKMKEKGDIPEGYSVSREKKERFSLILESASTNQTSMYLCASSSRTPLTGNQPQHFGDGTRLSIL.

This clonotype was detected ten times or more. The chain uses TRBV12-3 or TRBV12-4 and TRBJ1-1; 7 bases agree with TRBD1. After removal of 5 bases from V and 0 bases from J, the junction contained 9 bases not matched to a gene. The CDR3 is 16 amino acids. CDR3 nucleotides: TGTGCCAGCAGTAAAAGACAGGGTTATTTGAACACTGAAGCTTTCTTT. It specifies CASSKRQGYLNTEAFF.

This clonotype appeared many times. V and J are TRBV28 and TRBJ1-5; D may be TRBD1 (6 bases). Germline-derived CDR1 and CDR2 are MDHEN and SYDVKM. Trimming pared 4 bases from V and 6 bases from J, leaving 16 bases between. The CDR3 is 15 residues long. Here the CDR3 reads CASSSTWGTPQPQHF. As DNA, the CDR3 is TGTGCCAGCAGTTCGACCTGGGGGACACCTCAGCCCCAGCATTTT.

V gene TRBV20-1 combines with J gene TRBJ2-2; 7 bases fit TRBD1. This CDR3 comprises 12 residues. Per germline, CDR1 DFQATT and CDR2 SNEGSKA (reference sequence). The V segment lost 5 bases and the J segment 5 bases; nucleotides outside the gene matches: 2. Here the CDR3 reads CSAQQGTGELFF. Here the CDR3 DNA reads TGCAGTGCTCAACAGGGGACCGGGGAGCTGTTTTTT.

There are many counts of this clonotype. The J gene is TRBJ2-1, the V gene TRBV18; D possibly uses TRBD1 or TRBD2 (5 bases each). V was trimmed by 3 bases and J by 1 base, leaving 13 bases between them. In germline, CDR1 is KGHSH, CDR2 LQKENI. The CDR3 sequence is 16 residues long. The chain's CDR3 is CASSPPGPLSYNEQFF. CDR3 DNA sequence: TGTGCCAGCTCACCTCCGGGGCCTCTTTCCTACAATGAGCAGTTCTTC.

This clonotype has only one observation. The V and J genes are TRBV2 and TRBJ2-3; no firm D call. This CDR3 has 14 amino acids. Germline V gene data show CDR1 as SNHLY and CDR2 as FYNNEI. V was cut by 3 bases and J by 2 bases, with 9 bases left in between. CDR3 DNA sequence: TGTGCCAGCAGTGATAACGGATTCACAGATACGCAGTATTTT. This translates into CASSDNGFTDTQYF.

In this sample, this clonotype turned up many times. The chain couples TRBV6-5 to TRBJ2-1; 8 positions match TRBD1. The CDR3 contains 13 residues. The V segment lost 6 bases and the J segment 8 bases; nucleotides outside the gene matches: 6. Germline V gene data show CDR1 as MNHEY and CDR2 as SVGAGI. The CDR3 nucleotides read TGTGCCAGCAGACTCGGACAGGGAGATGAGCAGTTCTTC. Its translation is CASRLGQGDEQFF.

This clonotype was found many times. The CDR3 nucleotides read TGCAGCGTTGTTGATGGGGCCAGGGGCTACGAGCAGTACTTC. Translating gives CSVVDGARGYEQYF. V is TRBV29-1 and J is TRBJ2-7, with a tentative D call TRBD1 (6 bases). Germline V gives CDR1 SQVTM, CDR2 ANQGSEA. V was trimmed by 4 bases and J by 3 bases, leaving 16 bases between them. There are 14 residues in the CDR3.

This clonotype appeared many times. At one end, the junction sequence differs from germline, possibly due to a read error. Here the CDR3 DNA reads TGTGCCAGCAGCTTGGGGGCAACAGATACGCAGTATTTT. It is translated as CASSLGATDTQYF. The V call is TRBV5-1, the J call TRBJ2-3, with D possibly being TRBD1 (6 bases). In germline, CDR1 is SGHRS, CDR2 YFSETQ. This CDR3 has 13 amino acids.

This chain's CDR3 is CASSQLFQETQYF. The CDR3 bases are TGCGCCAGCAGCCAACTATTCCAAGAGACCCAGTACTTC. This chain uses TRBV4-1 with TRBJ2-5, with D unclear. The CDR3 extends over 13 amino acids. Germline-derived CDR1 and CDR2 are MGHRA and YSYEKL. Deletions cut 2 bases from V and 1 base from J, with 5 bases between.

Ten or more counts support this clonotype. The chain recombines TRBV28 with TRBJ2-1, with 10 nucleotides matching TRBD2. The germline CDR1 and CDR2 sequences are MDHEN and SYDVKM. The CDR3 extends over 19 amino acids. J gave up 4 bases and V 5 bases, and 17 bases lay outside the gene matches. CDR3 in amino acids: CASSPLKSGRVRRYNEQFF. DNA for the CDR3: TGTGCCAGCAGTCCCCTAAAGAGCGGGAGGGTGCGACGATACAATGAGCAGTTCTTC. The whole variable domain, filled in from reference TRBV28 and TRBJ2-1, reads DVKVTQSSRYLVKRTGEKVFLECVQDMDHENMFWYRQDPGLGLRLIYFSYDVKMKEKGDIPEGYSVSREKKERFSLILESASTNQTSMYLCASSPLKSGRVRRYNEQFFGPGTRLTVL.

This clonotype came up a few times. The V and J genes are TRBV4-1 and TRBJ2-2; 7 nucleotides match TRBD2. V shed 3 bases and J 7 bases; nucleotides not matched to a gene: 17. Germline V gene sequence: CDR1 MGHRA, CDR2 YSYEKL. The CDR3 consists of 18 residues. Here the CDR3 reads CASSHHATHSGRDGELFF. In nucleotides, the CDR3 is TGCGCCAGCAGCCACCACGCGACCCACTCGGGGAGGGACGGGGAGCTGTTTTTT.

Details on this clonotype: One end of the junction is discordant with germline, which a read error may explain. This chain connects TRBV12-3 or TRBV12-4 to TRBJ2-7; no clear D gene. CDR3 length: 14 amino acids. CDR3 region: CASGSRALWYERYF. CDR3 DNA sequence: TGTGCCAGCGGATCTCGGGCTCTTTGGTATGAGCGGTACTTC.

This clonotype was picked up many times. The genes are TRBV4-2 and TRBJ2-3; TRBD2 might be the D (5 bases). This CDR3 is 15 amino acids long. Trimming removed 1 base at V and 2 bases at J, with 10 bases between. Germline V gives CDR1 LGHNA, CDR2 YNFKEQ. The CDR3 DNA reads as TGTGCCAGCAGCCAAGGTTCCGGGGACACAGATACGCAGTATTTT. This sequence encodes CASSQGSGDTDTQYF.